These T cell receptor beta chains were read from a single sample in a study of STAT3 mutations in large granular lymphocyte leukemia. The table came from immunoSEQ multiplex PCR; TCRdb's copy has only in-frame clones and leaves some out. The sample yields approximately 4,300 clones, under 55% seen once. The sequenced sample was peripheral blood mononuclear cells. These receptors were obtained from a man in his fifties or sixties with T-cell large granular lymphocyte leukemia. Some clones in this sample may be carry-over from other donors' samples. Each CDR3 is given with its conserved first and last residue. The order of the fields is CDR3 protein, CDR3 DNA, V gene, J gene, clone size, D gene. D genes are given only for firm matches. Clone size appears in some rows only: once, few, many, or a class for an expanded clone.

CDR3aa: CASLGEKLFF
CDR3nt: TGTGCCAGCCTTGGTGAAAAACTGTTTTTT
v_gene: TRBV28
j_gene: TRBJ1-4
abundance: NA
d_gene: NA

CDR3aa: CASSPLTEAFF
CDR3nt: TGTGCCAGCAGCCCGCTCACTGAAGCTTTCTTT
v_gene: TRBV7-9
j_gene: TRBJ1-1
abundance: few
d_gene: NA

CDR3aa: CASSLFGQPQHF
CDR3nt: TGTGCCAGCAGCTTATTTGGTCAGCCCCAGCATTTT
v_gene: TRBV7-8
j_gene: TRBJ1-5
abundance: few
d_gene: NA

CDR3aa: CAWSGTGGGEAFF
CDR3nt: TGTGCCTGGAGTGGGACAGGGGGAGGTGAAGCTTTCTTT
v_gene: TRBV30
j_gene: TRBJ1-1
abundance: NA
d_gene: TRBD1

CDR3aa: CASSSRGAQSNEQFF
CDR3nt: TGCGCCAGCAGCTCGCGGGGGGCGCAATCGAATGAGCAGTTCTTC
v_gene: TRBV5-1
j_gene: TRBJ2-1
abundance: NA
d_gene: TRBD2

CDR3aa: CASSLDGTSGYNEQFF
CDR3nt: TGTGCCAGCAGCTTGGATGGGACTAGCGGGTACAATGAGCAGTTCTTC
v_gene: TRBV5-4
j_gene: TRBJ2-1
abundance: NA
d_gene: TRBD2

CDR3aa: CASSPDTQETQYF
CDR3nt: TGTGCCAGCAGCCCAGACACCCAAGAGACCCAGTACTTC
v_gene: TRBV5-6
j_gene: TRBJ2-5
abundance: few
d_gene: NA

CDR3aa: CASSLVGYEQYF
CDR3nt: TGTGCCAGCAGCTTAGTGGGTTACGAGCAGTACTTC
v_gene: TRBV7-9
j_gene: TRBJ2-7
abundance: few
d_gene: NA

CDR3aa: CASSVGSFTEAFF
CDR3nt: TGTGCCAGCAGCGTGGGCAGTTTCACTGAAGCTTTCTTT
v_gene: TRBV9
j_gene: TRBJ1-1
abundance: few
d_gene: NA

CDR3aa: CSVAQGAEPEAFF
CDR3nt: TGCAGCGTTGCTCAGGGGGCTGAGCCTGAAGCTTTCTTT
v_gene: TRBV29-1
j_gene: TRBJ1-1
abundance: NA
d_gene: TRBD1

CDR3aa: CSAAQTGGTEAFF
CDR3nt: TGCAGCGCCGCACAAACAGGGGGCACTGAAGCTTTCTTT
v_gene: TRBV29-1
j_gene: TRBJ1-1
abundance: few
d_gene: TRBD1

CDR3aa: CASSLGPTSGSSYNEQFF
CDR3nt: TGTGCCAGCAGCTTAGGCCCCACTAGCGGCTCATCCTACAATGAGCAGTTCTTC
v_gene: TRBV11-3
j_gene: TRBJ2-1
abundance: few
d_gene: TRBD2

CDR3aa: CASSYSLGRGADTQYF
CDR3nt: TGTGCCAGCAGTTACTCCTTAGGCCGGGGGGCAGATACGCAGTATTTT
v_gene: TRBV7-9
j_gene: TRBJ2-3
abundance: NA
d_gene: TRBD2

CDR3aa: CASTDGRGETQYF
CDR3nt: TGCGCCAGCACGGACGGGAGGGGAGAGACCCAGTACTTC
v_gene: TRBV10-2
j_gene: TRBJ2-5
abundance: few
d_gene: TRBD2

CDR3aa: CAWSVQGLYGYTF
CDR3nt: TGTGCCTGGAGTGTACAGGGTCTCTATGGCTACACCTTC
v_gene: TRBV30
j_gene: TRBJ1-2
abundance: few
d_gene: NA

CDR3aa: CASSSGWAADTQYF
CDR3nt: TGTGCCAGCAGCAGCGGCTGGGCGGCAGATACGCAGTATTTT
v_gene: TRBV5-5
j_gene: TRBJ2-3
abundance: NA
d_gene: NA

CDR3aa: CASSSVSGGDSPLHF
CDR3nt: TGTGCCAGCTCATCGGTGTCGGGGGGAGACTCACCCCTCCACTTT
v_gene: TRBV18
j_gene: TRBJ1-6
abundance: NA
d_gene: NA

CDR3aa: CASSLSGGLGYTF
CDR3nt: TGTGCCAGCAGTTTATCAGGGGGCTTGGGCTACACCTTC
v_gene: TRBV27
j_gene: TRBJ1-2
abundance: NA
d_gene: TRBD1

CDR3aa: CASGDWTFQETQYF
CDR3nt: TGTGCCAGCGGGGACTGGACGTTCCAAGAGACCCAGTACTTC
v_gene: TRBV6-1
j_gene: TRBJ2-5
abundance: NA
d_gene: NA

CDR3aa: CASSIGIQPQHF
CDR3nt: TGTGCCAGTAGTATAGGGATTCAGCCCCAGCATTTT
v_gene: TRBV5-6
j_gene: TRBJ1-5
abundance: NA
d_gene: NA

CDR3aa: CASSPQAGIYGYTF
CDR3nt: TGTGCCAGCTCACCACAGGCAGGAATATATGGCTACACCTTC
v_gene: TRBV18
j_gene: TRBJ1-2
abundance: few
d_gene: NA

CDR3aa: CAWSASREQFF
CDR3nt: TGTGCCTGGAGTGCTAGTCGTGAGCAGTTCTTC
v_gene: TRBV30
j_gene: TRBJ2-1
abundance: NA
d_gene: NA

CDR3aa: CASSSTGTSYNEQFF
CDR3nt: TGCGCCAGCAGCTCAACCGGGACCAGTTACAATGAGCAGTTCTTC
v_gene: TRBV5-1
j_gene: TRBJ2-1
abundance: NA
d_gene: NA

CDR3aa: CASSDQGLGAFF
CDR3nt: TGTGCCAGCAGTGATCAGGGGTTAGGGGCTTTCTTT
v_gene: TRBV25-1
j_gene: TRBJ1-1
abundance: NA
d_gene: NA

CDR3aa: CASSFGLSGNTIYF
CDR3nt: TGTGCCAGCAGCTTTGGGTTAAGTGGAAACACCATATATTTT
v_gene: TRBV5-4
j_gene: TRBJ1-3
abundance: NA
d_gene: NA

CDR3aa: CASSFAGEETQYF
CDR3nt: TGCGCCAGCAGCTTTGCAGGGGAAGAGACCCAGTACTTC
v_gene: TRBV5-1
j_gene: TRBJ2-5
abundance: NA
d_gene: NA

CDR3aa: CAWGGQGKAGGYTF
CDR3nt: TGTGCCTGGGGCGGCCAGGGTAAAGCCGGGGGCTACACCTTC
v_gene: TRBV30
j_gene: TRBJ1-2
abundance: NA
d_gene: NA

CDR3aa: CASSRDPPDEQYF
CDR3nt: TGTGCCAGCAGCCGGGACCCACCGGACGAGCAGTACTTC
v_gene: TRBV5-4
j_gene: TRBJ2-7
abundance: NA
d_gene: NA

CDR3aa: CASRTTGEGYEQYF
CDR3nt: TGTGCCAGCAGGACGACAGGGGAGGGGTACGAGCAGTACTTC
v_gene: TRBV27
j_gene: TRBJ2-7
abundance: NA
d_gene: NA

CDR3aa: CASRNGVNYGYTF
CDR3nt: TGTGCCAGCAGAAATGGGGTTAACTATGGCTACACCTTC
v_gene: TRBV27
j_gene: TRBJ1-2
abundance: few
d_gene: NA

CDR3aa: CAWSGWDYEQYF
CDR3nt: TGTGCCTGGAGTGGGTGGGACTACGAGCAGTACTTC
v_gene: TRBV30
j_gene: TRBJ2-7
abundance: few
d_gene: NA

CDR3aa: CSVITNGKSDTQYF
CDR3nt: TGCAGCGTTATCACAAACGGGAAGTCCGATACGCAGTATTTT
v_gene: TRBV29-1
j_gene: TRBJ2-3
abundance: NA
d_gene: NA

CDR3aa: CASSLGQGTYGYTF
CDR3nt: TGCGCCAGCAGCTTGGGACAGGGAACCTATGGCTACACCTTC
v_gene: TRBV5-1
j_gene: TRBJ1-2
abundance: NA
d_gene: TRBD1

CDR3aa: CAWSVLGAVNTEAFF
CDR3nt: TGTGCCTGGAGTGTACTCGGGGCAGTGAACACTGAAGCTTTCTTT
v_gene: TRBV30
j_gene: TRBJ1-1
abundance: NA
d_gene: NA

CDR3aa: CASSLGVVRETQYF
CDR3nt: TGCGCCAGCAGCTTGGGGGTGGTCCGGGAGACCCAGTACTTC
v_gene: TRBV5-1
j_gene: TRBJ2-5
abundance: NA
d_gene: NA

CDR3aa: CASSTGYTEAFF
CDR3nt: TGCGCCAGCAGCACCGGATACACTGAAGCTTTCTTT
v_gene: TRBV5-1
j_gene: TRBJ1-1
abundance: NA
d_gene: NA

CDR3aa: CSEGQTSSYEQYF
CDR3nt: TGCAGCGAGGGGCAGACAAGCTCCTACGAGCAGTACTTC
v_gene: TRBV29-1
j_gene: TRBJ2-7
abundance: NA
d_gene: NA

CDR3aa: CASREGANVLTF
CDR3nt: TGCGCCAGCCGGGAAGGGGCCAACGTCCTGACTTTC
v_gene: TRBV5-1
j_gene: TRBJ2-6
abundance: few
d_gene: NA

CDR3aa: CASSLSRTTGYTF
CDR3nt: TGTGCCAGCAGCTTGAGCAGGACGACTGGCTACACCTTC
v_gene: TRBV5-6
j_gene: TRBJ1-2
abundance: NA
d_gene: NA

CDR3aa: CAWSVRRAWDTEAFF
CDR3nt: TGTGCCTGGAGTGTACGCAGGGCCTGGGACACTGAAGCTTTCTTT
v_gene: TRBV30
j_gene: TRBJ1-1
abundance: few
d_gene: NA

CDR3aa: CASSLELALTVFF
CDR3nt: TGTGCCAGCAGCTTAGAGCTAGCCCTGACAGTGTTCTTC
v_gene: TRBV7-2
j_gene: TRBJ2-1
abundance: once
d_gene: NA

CDR3aa: CASSLGQAGANVLTF
CDR3nt: TGCGCCAGCAGCTTGGGACAGGCTGGGGCCAACGTCCTGACTTTC
v_gene: TRBV5-1
j_gene: TRBJ2-6
abundance: NA
d_gene: NA

CDR3aa: CASSQVADTQYF
CDR3nt: TGTGCCAGCTCACAAGTAGCAGATACGCAGTATTTT
v_gene: TRBV18
j_gene: TRBJ2-3
abundance: NA
d_gene: NA

CDR3aa: CATGGTDTQYF
CDR3nt: TGTGCCACTGGGGGGACAGATACGCAGTATTTT
v_gene: TRBV7-9
j_gene: TRBJ2-3
abundance: NA
d_gene: NA

CDR3aa: CASSYDSRSYGYTF
CDR3nt: TGTGCCAGCAGTTACGACTCCAGGAGCTATGGCTACACCTTC
v_gene: TRBV6-5
j_gene: TRBJ1-2
abundance: few
d_gene: NA

CDR3aa: CASSPQGMNTEAFF
CDR3nt: TGTGCCAGCTCTCCACAGGGGATGAACACTGAAGCTTTCTTT
v_gene: TRBV18
j_gene: TRBJ1-1
abundance: NA
d_gene: TRBD1

CDR3aa: CASSLPRTADYGYTF
CDR3nt: TGTGCCAGCAGCTTGCCCCGGACGGCTGACTATGGCTACACCTTC
v_gene: TRBV5-6
j_gene: TRBJ1-2
abundance: medium-sized
d_gene: NA

CDR3aa: CASSPGANYGYTF
CDR3nt: TGTGCCAGCTCACCAGGGGCCAACTATGGCTACACCTTC
v_gene: TRBV18
j_gene: TRBJ1-2
abundance: NA
d_gene: NA

CDR3aa: CASLQGTDEAFF
CDR3nt: TGTGCCAGCTTACAGGGGACAGATGAAGCTTTCTTT
v_gene: TRBV7-2
j_gene: TRBJ1-1
abundance: NA
d_gene: TRBD1

CDR3aa: CASFSTEAFF
CDR3nt: TGTGCCAGCTTTAGCACTGAAGCTTTCTTT
v_gene: TRBV6-5
j_gene: TRBJ1-1
abundance: NA
d_gene: NA

CDR3aa: CAWNYRGRDPYEQYF
CDR3nt: TGTGCCTGGAATTACAGGGGCCGAGACCCCTACGAGCAGTACTTC
v_gene: TRBV30
j_gene: TRBJ2-7
abundance: NA
d_gene: TRBD1

CDR3aa: CASSLLEGPAYEQYF
CDR3nt: TGTGCCAGCTCCCTTCTAGAGGGGCCAGCCTACGAGCAGTACTTC
v_gene: TRBV18
j_gene: TRBJ2-7
abundance: NA
d_gene: NA

CDR3aa: CASSQDVAAPTIQYF
CDR3nt: TGCGCCAGCAGCCAAGATGTGGCAGCCCCTACGATCCAGTACTTC
v_gene: TRBV4-1
j_gene: TRBJ2-7
abundance: NA
d_gene: NA